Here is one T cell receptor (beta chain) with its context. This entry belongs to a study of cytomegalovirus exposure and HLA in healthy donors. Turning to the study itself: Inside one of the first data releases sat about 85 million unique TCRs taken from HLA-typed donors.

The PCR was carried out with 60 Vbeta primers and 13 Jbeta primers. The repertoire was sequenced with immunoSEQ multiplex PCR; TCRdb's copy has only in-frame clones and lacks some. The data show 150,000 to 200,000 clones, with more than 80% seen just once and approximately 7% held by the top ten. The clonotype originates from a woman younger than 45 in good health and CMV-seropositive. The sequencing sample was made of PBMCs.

CDR3 protein: CASSLTRGSSYNEQFF. Written as DNA, the CDR3 is TGTGCCAGCAGCTTAACTCGGGGGAGCTCCTACAATGAGCAGTTCTTC. This rearrangement joins TRBV7-2 to TRBJ2-1; D might be TRBD2 (6 bases). The CDR3 has 16 amino acids. Deletions cut 2 bases from V and 0 bases from J, with 11 bases between. CDR1 is SGHTA, CDR2 FQGNSA, per germline. The whole variable domain, remainder taken from reference TRBV7-2 and TRBJ2-1, is GAGVSQSPSNKVTEKGKDVELRCDPISGHTALYWYRQSLGQGLEFLIYFQGNSAPDKSGLPSDRFSAERTGGSVSTLTIQRTQQEDSAVYLCASSLTRGSSYNEQFFGPGTRLTVL.